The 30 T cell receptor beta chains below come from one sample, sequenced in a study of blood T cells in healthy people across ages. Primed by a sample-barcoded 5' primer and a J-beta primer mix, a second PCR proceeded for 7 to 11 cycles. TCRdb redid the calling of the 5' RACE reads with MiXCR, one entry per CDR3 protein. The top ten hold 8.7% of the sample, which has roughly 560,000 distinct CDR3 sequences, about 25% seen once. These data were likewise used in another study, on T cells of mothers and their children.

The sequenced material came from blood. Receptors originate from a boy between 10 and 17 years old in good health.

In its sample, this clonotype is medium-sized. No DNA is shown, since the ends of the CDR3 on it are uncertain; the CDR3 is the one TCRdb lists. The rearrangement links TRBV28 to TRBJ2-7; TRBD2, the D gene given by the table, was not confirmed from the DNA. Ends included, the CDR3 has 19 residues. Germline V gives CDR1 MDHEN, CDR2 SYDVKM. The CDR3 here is CASSSSTSGRAYIGYEQYF.

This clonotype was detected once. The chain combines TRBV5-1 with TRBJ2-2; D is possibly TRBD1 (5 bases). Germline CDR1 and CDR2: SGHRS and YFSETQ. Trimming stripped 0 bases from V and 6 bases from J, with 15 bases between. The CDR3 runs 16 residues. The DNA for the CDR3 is TGCGCCAGCAGCTTGGTGGTGATCCTGGGGCCCGGGGAGCTGTTTTTT. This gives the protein CASSLVVILGPGELFF.

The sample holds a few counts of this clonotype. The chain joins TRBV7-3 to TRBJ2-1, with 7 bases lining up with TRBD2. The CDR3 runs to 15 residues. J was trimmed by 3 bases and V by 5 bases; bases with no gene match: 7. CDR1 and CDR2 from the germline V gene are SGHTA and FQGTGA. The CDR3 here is CASSLSAGDYNEQFF. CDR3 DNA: TGTGCCAGCAGCCTCTCTGCGGGGGACTACAATGAGCAGTTCTTC. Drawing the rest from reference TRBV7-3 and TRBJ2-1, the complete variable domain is GAGVSQTPSNKVTEKGKYVELRCDPISGHTALYWYRQSLGQGPEFLIYFQGTGAADDSGLPNDRFFAVRPEGSVSTLKIQRTERGDSAVYLCASSLSAGDYNEQFFGPGTRLTVL.

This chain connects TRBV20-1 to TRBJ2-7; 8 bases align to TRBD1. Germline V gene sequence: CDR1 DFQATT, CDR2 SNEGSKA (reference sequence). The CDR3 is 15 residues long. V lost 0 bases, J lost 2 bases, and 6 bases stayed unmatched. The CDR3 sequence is CSAREVDRAPYEQYF. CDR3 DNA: TGCAGTGCTAGAGAAGTGGACAGGGCCCCCTACGAGCAGTACTTC.

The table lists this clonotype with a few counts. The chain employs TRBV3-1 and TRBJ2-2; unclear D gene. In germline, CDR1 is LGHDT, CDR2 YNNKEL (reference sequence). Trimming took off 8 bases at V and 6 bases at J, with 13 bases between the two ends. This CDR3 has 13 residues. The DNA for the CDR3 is TGTGCCAGCGGCCCTCAGGCGTCCGGGGAGCTGTTTTTT. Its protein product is CASGPQASGELFF.

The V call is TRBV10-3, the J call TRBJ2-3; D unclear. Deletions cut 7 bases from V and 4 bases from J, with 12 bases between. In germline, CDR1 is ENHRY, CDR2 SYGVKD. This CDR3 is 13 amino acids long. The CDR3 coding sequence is TGTGCCATCACCAGAGATGGAGCAGATACGCAGTATTTT. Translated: CAITRDGADTQYF.

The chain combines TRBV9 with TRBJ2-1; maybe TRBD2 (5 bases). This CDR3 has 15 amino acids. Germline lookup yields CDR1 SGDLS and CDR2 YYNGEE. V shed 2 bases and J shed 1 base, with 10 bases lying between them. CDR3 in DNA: TGTGCCAGCAGCGTTTTATCGGGGTCCTACAATGAGCAGTTCTTC. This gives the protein CASSVLSGSYNEQFF. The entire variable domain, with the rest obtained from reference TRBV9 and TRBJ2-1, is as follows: DSGVTQTPKHLITATGQRVTLRCSPRSGDLSVYWYQQSLDQGLQFLIQYYNGEERAKGNILERFSAQQFPDLHSELNLSSLELGDSALYFCASSVLSGSYNEQFFGPGTRLTVL.

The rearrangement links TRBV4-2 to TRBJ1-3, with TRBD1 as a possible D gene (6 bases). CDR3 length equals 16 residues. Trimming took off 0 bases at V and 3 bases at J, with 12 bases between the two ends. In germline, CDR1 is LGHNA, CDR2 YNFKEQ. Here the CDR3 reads CASSQDTGGRGNTIYF. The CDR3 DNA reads TGTGCCAGCAGCCAAGATACGGGGGGGCGTGGAAACACCATATATTTT.

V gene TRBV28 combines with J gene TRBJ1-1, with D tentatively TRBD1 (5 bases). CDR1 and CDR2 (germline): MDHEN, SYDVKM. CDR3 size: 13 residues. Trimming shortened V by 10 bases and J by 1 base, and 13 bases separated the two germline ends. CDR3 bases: TGTGCCACCCGGGGGGTAGCGAACACTGAAGCTTTCTTT. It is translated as CATRGVANTEAFF.

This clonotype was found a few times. CDR3 sequence reads: CASSDRSGKRPQHF. CDR3 nucleotide sequence: TGTGCCAGCAGTGACAGGTCCGGTAAACGGCCCCAGCATTTT. The chain has TRBV28 and TRBJ1-5, with D perhaps matching TRBD1 (6 bases). V lost 5 bases and J lost 9, with 17 bases in between. Germline CDR1 reads MDHEN; CDR2 reads SYDVKM. The CDR3 consists of 14 residues.

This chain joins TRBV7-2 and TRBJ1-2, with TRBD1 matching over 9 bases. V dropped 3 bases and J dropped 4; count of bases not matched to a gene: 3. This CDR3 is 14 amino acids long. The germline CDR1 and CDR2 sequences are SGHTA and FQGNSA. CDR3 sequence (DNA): TGTGCCAGCAGCTTCGGGACAGGGCCCTATGGCTACACCTTC. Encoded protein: CASSFGTGPYGYTF.

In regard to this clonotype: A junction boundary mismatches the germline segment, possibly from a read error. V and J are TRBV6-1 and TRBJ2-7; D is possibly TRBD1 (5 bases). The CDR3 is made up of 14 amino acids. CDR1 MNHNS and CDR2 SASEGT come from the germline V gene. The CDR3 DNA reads TGTGCCAGCGGTGAACGGACCCAGGGCTACGAGCAGTACTTC. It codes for CASGERTQGYEQYF.

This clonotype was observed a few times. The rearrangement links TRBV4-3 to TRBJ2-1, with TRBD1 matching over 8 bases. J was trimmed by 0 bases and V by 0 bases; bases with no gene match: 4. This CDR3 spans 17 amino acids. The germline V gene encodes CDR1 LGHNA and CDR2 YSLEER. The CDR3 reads CASSQDRQGSSYNEQFF. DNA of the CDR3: TGCGCCAGCAGCCAAGATCGACAGGGGAGCTCCTACAATGAGCAGTTCTTC.

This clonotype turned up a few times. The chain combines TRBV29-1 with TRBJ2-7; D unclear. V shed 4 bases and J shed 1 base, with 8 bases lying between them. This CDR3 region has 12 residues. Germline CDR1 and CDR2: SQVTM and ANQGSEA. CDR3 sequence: CSVGVNSYEQYF. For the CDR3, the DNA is TGCAGCGTTGGGGTCAATTCCTACGAGCAGTACTTC.

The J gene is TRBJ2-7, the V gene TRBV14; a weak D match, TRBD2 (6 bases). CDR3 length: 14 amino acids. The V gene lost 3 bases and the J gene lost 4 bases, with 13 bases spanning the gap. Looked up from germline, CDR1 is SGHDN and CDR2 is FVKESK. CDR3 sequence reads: CASSQSLAAYEQYF. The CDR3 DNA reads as TGTGCCAGCAGCCAGTCGTTAGCGGCGTACGAGCAGTACTTC.

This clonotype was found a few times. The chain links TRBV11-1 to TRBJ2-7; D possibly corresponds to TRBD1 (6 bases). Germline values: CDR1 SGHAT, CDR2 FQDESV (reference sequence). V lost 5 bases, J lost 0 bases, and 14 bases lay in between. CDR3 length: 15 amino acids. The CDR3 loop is CASSRGTLLSYEQYF. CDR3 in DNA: TGTGCCAGCAGCAGAGGGACACTCCTCTCCTACGAGCAGTACTTC.

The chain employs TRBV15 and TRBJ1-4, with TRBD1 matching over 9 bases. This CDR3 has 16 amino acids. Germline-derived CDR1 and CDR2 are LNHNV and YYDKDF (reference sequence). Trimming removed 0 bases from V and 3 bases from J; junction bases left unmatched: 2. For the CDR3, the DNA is TGTGCCACCAGCAGAGATCGGACAGGGGCTAATGAAAAACTGTTTTTT. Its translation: CATSRDRTGANEKLFF.

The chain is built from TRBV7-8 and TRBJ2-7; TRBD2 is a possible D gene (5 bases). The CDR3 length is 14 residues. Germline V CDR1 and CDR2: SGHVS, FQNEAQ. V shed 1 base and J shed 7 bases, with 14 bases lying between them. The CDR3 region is CASSLVEGLWEQYF. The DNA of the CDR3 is TGTGCCAGCAGCTTAGTTGAGGGTCTCTGGGAGCAGTACTTC.

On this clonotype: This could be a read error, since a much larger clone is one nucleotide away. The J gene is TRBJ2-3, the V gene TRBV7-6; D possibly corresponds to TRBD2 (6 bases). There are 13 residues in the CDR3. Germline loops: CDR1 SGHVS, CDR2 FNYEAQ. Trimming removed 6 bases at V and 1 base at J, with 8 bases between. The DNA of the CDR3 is TGTGCCAGCAGGGCTAGCGGCACAGATACGCAGTATTTT. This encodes CASRASGTDTQYF.

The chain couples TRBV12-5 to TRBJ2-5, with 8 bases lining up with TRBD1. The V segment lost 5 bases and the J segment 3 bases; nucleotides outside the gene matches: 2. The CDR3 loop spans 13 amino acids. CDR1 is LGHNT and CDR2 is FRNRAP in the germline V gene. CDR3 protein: CASGVDREETQYF. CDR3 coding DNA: TGTGCTAGTGGTGTGGACAGGGAAGAGACCCAGTACTTC.

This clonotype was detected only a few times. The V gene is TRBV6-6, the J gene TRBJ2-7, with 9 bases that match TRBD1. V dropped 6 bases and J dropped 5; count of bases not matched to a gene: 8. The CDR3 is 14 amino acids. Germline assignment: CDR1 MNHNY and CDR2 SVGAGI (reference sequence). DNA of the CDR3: TGTGCCAGCAGAAGTCGGGACAGGGTTCACGAGCAGTACTTC. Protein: CASRSRDRVHEQYF.

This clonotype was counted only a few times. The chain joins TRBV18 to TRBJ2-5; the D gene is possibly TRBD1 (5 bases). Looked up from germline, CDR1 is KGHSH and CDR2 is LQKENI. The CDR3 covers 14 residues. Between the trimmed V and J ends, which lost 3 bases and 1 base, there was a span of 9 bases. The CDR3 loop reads CASSPDRTQETQYF. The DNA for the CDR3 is TGTGCCAGCTCACCCGACAGAACCCAAGAGACCCAGTACTTC.

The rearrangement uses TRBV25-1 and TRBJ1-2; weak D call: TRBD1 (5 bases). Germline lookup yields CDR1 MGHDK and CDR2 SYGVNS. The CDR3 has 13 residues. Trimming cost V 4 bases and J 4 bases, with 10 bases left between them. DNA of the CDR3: TGTGCCAGCAGTGGGGGCGCGCGCTATGGCTACACCTTC. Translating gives CASSGGARYGYTF.

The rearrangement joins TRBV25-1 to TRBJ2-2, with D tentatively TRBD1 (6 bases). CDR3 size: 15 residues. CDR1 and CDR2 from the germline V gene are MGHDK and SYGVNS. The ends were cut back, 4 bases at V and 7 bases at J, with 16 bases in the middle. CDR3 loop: CASSGDNIGVGELFF. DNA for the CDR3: TGTGCCAGCAGTGGGGACAACATCGGTGTCGGGGAGCTGTTTTTT.

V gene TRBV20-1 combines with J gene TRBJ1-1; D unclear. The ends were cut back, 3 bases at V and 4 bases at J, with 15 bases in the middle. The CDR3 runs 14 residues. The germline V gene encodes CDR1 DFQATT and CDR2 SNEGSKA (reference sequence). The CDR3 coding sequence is TGCAGTGCTAGGGACGCGGGAGGTACCACTGAAGCTTTCTTT. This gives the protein CSARDAGGTTEAFF.

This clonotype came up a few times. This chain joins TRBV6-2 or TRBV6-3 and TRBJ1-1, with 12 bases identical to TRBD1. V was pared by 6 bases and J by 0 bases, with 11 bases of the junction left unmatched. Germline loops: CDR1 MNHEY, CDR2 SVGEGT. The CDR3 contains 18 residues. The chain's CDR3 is CASRRRDRGLLVNTEAFF. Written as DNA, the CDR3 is TGTGCCAGCAGGCGAAGGGACAGGGGGCTCCTCGTGAACACTGAAGCTTTCTTT.

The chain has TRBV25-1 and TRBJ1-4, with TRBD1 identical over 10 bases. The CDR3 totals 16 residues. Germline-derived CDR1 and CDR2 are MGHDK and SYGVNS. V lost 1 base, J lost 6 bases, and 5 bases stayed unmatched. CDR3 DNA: TGTGCCAGCAGTGAATCTACCGGGACAGGGGATGAAAAACTGTTTTTT. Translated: CASSESTGTGDEKLFF.

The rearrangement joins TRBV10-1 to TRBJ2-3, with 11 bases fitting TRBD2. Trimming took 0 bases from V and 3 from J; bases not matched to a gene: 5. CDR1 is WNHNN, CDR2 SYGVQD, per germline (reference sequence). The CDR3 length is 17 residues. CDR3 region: CASSESTSGAMTDTQYF. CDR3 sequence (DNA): TGCGCCAGCAGTGAGTCGACTAGCGGGGCGATGACAGATACGCAGTATTTT.

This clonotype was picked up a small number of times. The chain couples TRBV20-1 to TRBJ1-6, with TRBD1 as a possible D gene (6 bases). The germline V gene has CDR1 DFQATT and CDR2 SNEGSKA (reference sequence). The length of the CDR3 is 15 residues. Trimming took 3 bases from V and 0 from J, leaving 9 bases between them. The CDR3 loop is CSARRGSSYNSPLHF. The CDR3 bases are TGCAGTGCTAGGAGGGGGAGCTCCTATAATTCACCCCTCCACTTT.

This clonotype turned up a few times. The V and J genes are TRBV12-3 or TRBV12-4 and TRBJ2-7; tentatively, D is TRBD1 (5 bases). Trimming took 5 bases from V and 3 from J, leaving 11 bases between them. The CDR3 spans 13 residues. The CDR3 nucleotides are TGTGCCAGCAGTCCCTCACAGGTCTACGAGCAGTACTTC. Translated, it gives CASSPSQVYEQYF.